Sequencing of this T cell receptor (beta chain) was carried out in a study of cytomegalovirus exposure and HLA in healthy donors. Study-level points and caveats: In an earlier analysis, in some 540 donors, most V segments appeared productive either ~87% or ~30% of the time. Researchers had no immune exposure information except CMV serostatus available.

To note about this clone: Its antigen is still unknown.

60 Vbeta and 13 Jbeta primers were used in PCR. Only in-frame clones appear in the TCRdb table, and some are missing; sequencing was by immunoSEQ multiplex PCR. This sample has approximately 120,000 clones; about 86% occur once, and the top ten carry roughly 2.2%. Sequences were obtained from PBMCs. This clonotype originated in a woman aged 30 to 39 in good health and CMV-seronegative.

The CDR3 DNA sequence: TGTGCCACTTCTAGCGGGAGACTCTATGAGCAGTTCTTC. Its protein is CATSSGRLYEQFF. This chain joins TRBV13 and TRBJ2-1; 10 positions agree with TRBD2. The CDR3 has 13 residues. Germline CDR1 reads PRHDT; CDR2 reads FYEKMQ (reference sequence). J was trimmed by 8 bases and V by 10 bases; bases with no gene match: 8.